This T cell receptor beta chain was documented in a study of beta chain features in type 1 diabetes. Overall study: Regarding age, gender and cell yields, patients proved similar to healthy donors. Examination of sorted cells across all samples involved about 100,000,000 cells. Study findings and constraints: The VDJ junctions of type 1 diabetes patients carried fewer insertions and more deletions. TCRB CDR3 length was moderately but significantly reduced in all four CD4+ subsets of Type 1 diabetes patients.

Of the isolated RNA, all was reverse transcribed, and so the sequenced material was expressed TCRB transcripts. Sequenced by immunoSEQ multiplex PCR; TCRdb stores in-frame clones only, minus some. The table has 100,000 to 150,000 clones, over 15% seen once. CD45RO/CCR7/CD25/CD127/CD95/CD27 staining was used to isolate CD4+ naive, central memory, regulatory and stem cell-like memory cells by sorting. This clone came up a few times. The target antigen is unknown. The specimen sequenced was central memory CD4+ T cells from blood. The clonotype originates from a man aged 25-40 years with type 1 diabetes.

CDR3 nucleotides: TGTGCCAGCAACGGACTACCTTACAATGAGCAGTTCTTC. Translation: CASNGLPYNEQFF. The genes are TRBV7-9 and TRBJ2-1; the D gene is possibly TRBD2 (6 bases). This CDR3 contains 13 residues. Germline assignment: CDR1 SEHNR and CDR2 FQNEAQ (reference sequence). V gave up 7 bases and J gave up 4 bases, with 11 bases separating them.